These 31 T cell receptor beta chains share one sample of origin, sequenced in a study of CD8+ T cells in alopecia areata. It was cDNA, reverse transcribed from extracted RNA, that served as the sequencing template. Sequencing used immunoSEQ multiplex PCR; TCRdb keeps in-frame clones, though not all of them. The data show fewer than 90,000 clones, just over 50% seen once. Sequencing was carried out using NKG2D-high CD8+ T cells sorted from blood. The receptors derive from a human donor with alopecia areata.

V gene TRBV9 combines with J gene TRBJ2-1; no clear D. With 0 bases removed from V and 6 bases from J, the gap between germline ends came to 16 bases. This CDR3 has 16 residues. Germline V gene lookup returns CDR1 SGDLS and CDR2 YYNGEE. The CDR3 region has the DNA TGTGCCAGCAGCGTAGCAGGTCTTGGGTCGAGCAATGAGCAGTTCTTC. This translates into CASSVAGLGSSNEQFF.

The chain has TRBV4-1 and TRBJ2-1, with 8 bases fitting TRBD1. Unmatched junction bases numbered 5, after V lost 3 bases and J lost 7 bases. The CDR3 length is 14 residues. The germline gives CDR1 MGHRA, CDR2 YSYEKL. The CDR3 DNA reads as TGCGCCAGCAGCCACGCCGGGACAGGAAATGAGCAGTTCTTC. This gives the protein CASSHAGTGNEQFF.

This clone was recorded a few times. V is TRBV19 and J is TRBJ2-7, with TRBD2 matching over 7 bases. Germline V lookup: CDR1 LNHDA, CDR2 SQIVND (reference sequence). V shed 4 bases and J 2 bases; nucleotides not matched to a gene: 11. There are 16 residues in the CDR3. The CDR3 protein is CASSSHKSGTPYEQYF. The CDR3 DNA is TGTGCCAGTAGTAGCCACAAAAGCGGGACCCCCTACGAGCAGTACTTC.

The chain is built from TRBV29-1 and TRBJ1-2; D ambiguous. Trimming shortened V by 3 bases and J by 5 bases, and 10 bases separated the two germline ends. CDR1 and CDR2 (germline): SQVTM, ANQGSEA. This CDR3 has 12 amino acids. The CDR3 nucleotides read TGCAGCGTTGATGACGGTACATATGGCTACACCTTC. Residues: CSVDDGTYGYTF.

CDR3 coding DNA: TGTGCCAGCTTGGGGGGGGCCGGAAACACCATATATTTT. Amino acids: CASLGGAGNTIYF. The chain couples TRBV5-4 to TRBJ1-3; possibly TRBD1 for D (6 bases). The germline V gene has CDR1 SGHNT and CDR2 YYREEE (reference sequence). V was trimmed by 7 bases and J by 4 bases, leaving 12 bases between them. This CDR3 spans 13 amino acids.

This clone was counted a single time. This rearrangement joins TRBV30 to TRBJ1-2; no clear D. Germline assignment: CDR1 GTSNPN and CDR2 SVGIG (reference sequence). Trimming took off 3 bases at V and 8 bases at J, with 13 bases between the two ends. The CDR3 covers 12 residues. This chain's CDR3 is CAWRQYVGGYTF. The CDR3 DNA reads as TGTGCCTGGAGGCAATACGTAGGGGGCTACACCTTC.

This clone was counted a few times. The chain employs TRBV29-1 and TRBJ2-7; TRBD2 might be the D (6 bases). Germline assignment: CDR1 SQVTM and CDR2 ANQGSEA. The CDR3 is 13 residues long. V was pared by 7 bases and J by 5 bases, with 18 bases between. DNA of the CDR3: TGCAGCGCCGGACCCGGGACTGTAAACGAGCAGTACTTC. Its protein is CSAGPGTVNEQYF.

This rearrangement joins TRBV4-1 to TRBJ1-1; D remains unclear. The V gene's germline CDR1 is MGHRA and CDR2 YSYEKL. The CDR3 is made up of 11 amino acids. Trimming left V 5 bases short and J 5 bases short, with 6 bases between. The CDR3: CASSGETEAFF. DNA of the CDR3: TGCGCCAGCAGCGGAGAAACTGAAGCTTTCTTT.

This chain links TRBV29-1 with TRBJ2-3; 12 positions agree with TRBD2. The CDR3 sequence is 18 residues long. Germline CDR1 and CDR2: SQVTM and ANQGSEA. V gave up 6 bases and J gave up 4 bases; unmatched junction bases: 17. The CDR3 DNA reads TGCAGCGTCGTGGGACTAGCGGGCCTCCGTAACCCAGCAGATACGCAGTATTTT. It yields the protein CSVVGLAGLRNPADTQYF.

The chain has TRBV5-1 and TRBJ2-1, with unresolved D. Trimming removed 0 bases at V and 2 bases at J, with 15 bases between. This CDR3 is 17 amino acids long. The V gene's germline CDR1 is SGHRS and CDR2 YFSETQ. The CDR3 region has the DNA TGCGCCAGCAGCTTGGGGGCCCCGTTGCCCCCCTACAATGAGCAGTTCTTC. It encodes CASSLGAPLPPYNEQFF.

This clone has more than one count but fewer than ten. DNA for the CDR3: TGTGCCAGCTCGCAAATGTTGACCCAGTACTTC. Translation: CASSQMLTQYF. The chain recombines TRBV25-1 with TRBJ2-5; D gene unclear. Germline V CDR1 and CDR2: MGHDK, SYGVNS. Trimming took 8 bases from V and 7 from J, leaving 11 bases between them. The CDR3 has 11 residues.

The CDR3 DNA is TGTGCCAGCAGATTTACCCGGGGAGGAGATGGCTACACCTTC. This encodes CASRFTRGGDGYTF. This chain links TRBV6-6 with TRBJ1-2; D remains ambiguous. This CDR3 is built from 14 residues. Germline lookup yields CDR1 MNHNY and CDR2 SVGAGI (reference sequence). The germline V and J ends were trimmed by 6 bases and 6 bases, with 17 bases remaining between them.

The genes are TRBV2 and TRBJ2-1; tentative D call: TRBD1 (5 bases). This CDR3 is 14 amino acids long. V was trimmed by 3 bases and J by 0 bases, leaving 6 bases between them. Germline V lookup: CDR1 SNHLY, CDR2 FYNNEI. The CDR3 nucleotides are TGTGCCAGCAGTGATGGGGCCTCCTACAATGAGCAGTTCTTC. Translating it yields CASSDGASYNEQFF.

This clone was detected a few times. This sequence joins TRBV6-5 and TRBJ2-5; D is unclear. There are 15 residues in the CDR3. The V end was cut by 0 bases, the J end by 2 bases, with 10 bases between. Germline values: CDR1 MNHEY, CDR2 SVGAGI. In DNA, the CDR3 is TGTGCCAGCAGTTACTCTCGTCGGCCGCAAGAGACCCAGTACTTC. This codes for CASSYSRRPQETQYF.

The chain uses TRBV28 and TRBJ1-2; 8 positions match TRBD1. Germline V gene sequence: CDR1 MDHEN, CDR2 SYDVKM. The CDR3 consists of 15 residues. With V trimmed by 1 base and J by 3 bases, 4 bases remained unmatched. This CDR3 is CASSLSQGADYGYTF. The CDR3 DNA is TGTGCCAGCAGTTTATCCCAGGGGGCGGACTATGGCTACACCTTC.

This clone qualifies as medium-sized. The CDR3 loop is CASSLFGQGPSGANVLTF. CDR3 DNA: TGTGCCAGCAGTTTATTCGGGCAGGGGCCCTCTGGGGCCAACGTCCTGACTTTC. The V call is TRBV28, the J call TRBJ2-6, with D possibly being TRBD1 (6 bases). There are 18 residues in the CDR3. Germline CDR1 MDHEN, CDR2 SYDVKM. V lost 1 base, J lost 0 bases, and 13 bases lay in between.

This clone appeared a single time. The chain employs TRBV7-9 and TRBJ2-5; D call uncertain. The length of the CDR3 is 13 residues. V gave up 8 bases and J gave up 0 bases, with 10 bases separating them. CDR1 is SEHNR, CDR2 FQNEAQ, per germline (reference sequence). CDR3 sequence: CASYVENQETQYF. The CDR3 nucleotides are TGTGCCAGCTACGTTGAGAACCAAGAGACCCAGTACTTC.

V is TRBV28 and J is TRBJ2-7; 11 nucleotides line up with TRBD2. CDR3 length: 16 residues. Looked up from germline, CDR1 is MDHEN and CDR2 is SYDVKM. With 7 bases clipped from V and 2 bases from J, the junction kept 10 bases outside the gene matches. CDR3 sequence: CASTHGLAGRPYEQYF. CDR3 coding DNA: TGTGCCAGCACCCACGGACTAGCGGGTCGACCCTACGAGCAGTACTTC.

This chain connects TRBV2 to TRBJ2-3; 11 nucleotides line up with TRBD1. Germline CDR1 SNHLY, CDR2 FYNNEI. Losses at the gene ends were 3 bases for V and 1 base for J; bases not matched to a gene: 3. The CDR3 has 16 amino acids. CDR3 protein: CASSERGQGGTDTQYF. In DNA, the CDR3 is TGTGCCAGCAGTGAGAGGGGACAGGGGGGCACAGATACGCAGTATTTT.

The table lists this clone with a few counts. This rearrangement joins TRBV7-8 to TRBJ1-1; weak D call: TRBD1 (5 bases). Trimming cost V 1 base and J 6 bases, with 12 bases left between them. The CDR3 totals 14 residues. Per the germline V gene, CDR1 is SGHVS and CDR2 is FQNEAQ. CDR3: CASSLVRGEAEAFF. The CDR3 nucleotides are TGTGCCAGCAGCTTAGTGAGAGGGGAAGCTGAAGCTTTCTTT.

The V call is TRBV30, the J call TRBJ1-1, with D unclear. Germline V gives CDR1 GTSNPN, CDR2 SVGIG (reference sequence). V lost 1 base and J 6 bases, leaving 9 bases between the germline ends. CDR3 size: 12 residues. The CDR3 loop reads CAWSGGAPEAFF. For the CDR3, the DNA is TGTGCCTGGAGTGGAGGTGCCCCTGAAGCTTTCTTT.

The gene calls are TRBV7-2 and TRBJ1-1; D unresolved. The CDR3 sequence is 14 residues long. Trimming removed 1 base from V and 0 bases from J, with 6 bases in between. Looked up from germline, CDR1 is SGHTA and CDR2 is FQGNSA. CDR3: CASSLGPMNTEAFF. For the CDR3, the DNA is TGTGCCAGCAGCTTAGGCCCTATGAACACTGAAGCTTTCTTT. Based on the CDR3 plus reference TRBV7-2 and TRBJ1-1, the full variable domain is GAGVSQSPSNKVTEKGKDVELRCDPISGHTALYWYRQSLGQGLEFLIYFQGNSAPDKSGLPSDRFSAERTGGSVSTLTIQRTQQEDSAVYLCASSLGPMNTEAFFGQGTRLTVV.

The J gene is TRBJ2-1, the V gene TRBV30, with TRBD2 matching over 9 bases. Per germline, CDR1 GTSNPN and CDR2 SVGIG (reference sequence). Trimming at V came to 3 bases and at J to 6 bases, leaving 9 bases not matched to a gene. This CDR3 spans 15 amino acids. The CDR3 nucleotides read TGTGCCTGGAGATACAGCGGGGGGTCATTCAATGAGCAGTTCTTC. Protein sequence: CAWRYSGGSFNEQFF.

The V call is TRBV29-1, the J call TRBJ2-7; D is uncertain. This CDR3 has 11 amino acids. Germline values: CDR1 SQVTM, CDR2 ANQGSEA. The ends were cut back, 3 bases at V and 6 bases at J, with 9 bases in the middle. DNA for the CDR3: TGCAGCGTTGAGAGACCGGGCGAGCAGTACTTC. Translated, it gives CSVERPGEQYF.

This clone was picked up one time. This chain uses TRBV30 with TRBJ2-1, with TRBD1 as a possible D gene (5 bases). Germline assignment: CDR1 GTSNPN and CDR2 SVGIG (reference sequence). Trimming took off 5 bases at V and 15 bases at J, with 17 bases between the two ends. There are 11 residues in the CDR3. This CDR3 reads CAWGAFLAPFF. The CDR3 DNA is TGTGCCTGGGGGGCCTTCTTGGCCCCGTTCTTC.

The V call is TRBV6-6, the J call TRBJ1-5; 7 bases are a match to TRBD1. The CDR3 spans 15 residues. Germline V gene lookup returns CDR1 MNHNY and CDR2 SVGAGI (reference sequence). The junction had 6 bases not matched to a gene; V was cut back by 4 bases and J by 3 bases. The CDR3 spells CASSFPTGSNQPQHF. In nucleotides, the CDR3 is TGTGCCAGCAGTTTTCCGACAGGGTCCAATCAGCCCCAGCATTTT.

This clone was seen many times. The V and J genes are TRBV29-1 and TRBJ2-2; TRBD1 aligns across 7 bases. V was pared by 0 bases and J by 7 bases, with 8 bases of the junction left unmatched. The CDR3 contains 15 residues. Germline V gene data show CDR1 as SQVTM and CDR2 as ANQGSEA. The CDR3: CSVEDPHTGVGELFF. DNA for the CDR3: TGCAGCGTTGAAGACCCTCATACAGGGGTCGGGGAGCTGTTTTTT.

This chain uses TRBV5-1 with TRBJ2-7; the D is unclear. The germline V gene has CDR1 SGHRS and CDR2 YFSETQ. CDR3 length: 12 amino acids. The V and J ends lost 2 bases and 3 bases respectively, with 6 bases between them. In nucleotides, the CDR3 is TGCGCCAGCAGCTTCGACAACTACGAGCAGTACTTC. It encodes CASSFDNYEQYF. Supplemented by reference TRBV5-1 and TRBJ2-7, the full variable domain reads KAGVTQTPRYLIKTRGQQVTLSCSPISGHRSVSWYQQTPGQGLQFLFEYFSETQRNKGNFPGRFSGRQFSNSRSEMNVSTLELGDSALYLCASSFDNYEQYFGPGTRLTVT.

The chain carries TRBV11-2 and TRBJ2-7; 7 bases are a match to TRBD2. Trimming cost V 1 base and J 4 bases; bases outside gene matches: 4. This CDR3 region has 14 residues. CDR1 and CDR2 (germline): SGHAT, FQNNGV. The CDR3 sequence is CASSLGGGLYEQYF. The CDR3 DNA sequence: TGTGCCAGCAGCTTAGGGGGAGGGCTATACGAGCAGTACTTC.

This sequence joins TRBV27 and TRBJ2-7; D possibly corresponds to TRBD1 (5 bases). Trimming cost V 3 bases and J 2 bases, with 11 bases left between them. The germline V gene has CDR1 MNHEY and CDR2 SMNVEV (reference sequence). The CDR3 loop spans 14 amino acids. The CDR3 protein is CASSFGDRPYEQYF. The DNA for the CDR3 is TGTGCCAGCAGTTTTGGAGACAGACCCTACGAGCAGTACTTC.

This clone was seen a few times. The J gene is TRBJ2-3, the V gene TRBV6-6; TRBD2 is a possible D gene (6 bases). Germline CDR1 is MNHNY and CDR2 is SVGAGI (reference sequence). The germline V and J ends were trimmed by 2 bases and 3 bases, with 6 bases remaining between them. The CDR3 loop spans 13 amino acids. The CDR3 sequence is CASSYAGTDTQYF. DNA for the CDR3: TGTGCCAGCAGTTACGCGGGGACAGATACGCAGTATTTT.